Here is one TCR beta chain with its context. Its antigen is not known. This sample stems from a study of T-cell memory formation after mild COVID-19. Study overall: TCR clustering was largely donor specific. Broader study findings: Prior to infection, memory already included some responding clones, suggesting cross-reactive memory joined.

The CDR3 spans 16 residues. V dropped 2 bases and J dropped 4 bases, with 17 bases sitting between them. CDR1 and CDR2 from the germline V gene are SGHVS and FNYEAQ. TCRdb independently ran MiXCR on the 5' RACE reads; one entry per CDR3 protein. The sample yields 250,000 to 350,000 distinct CDR3 sequences, roughly an eighth seen once. Sequenced input: PBMCs or a T cell subset sorted from them (not recorded which). The receptor's source is a man aged 18 to 30 who had mild COVID-19 (a few samples of this study predate the infection). Cell type and time point are not known. The chain uses TRBV7-6 and TRBJ2-5; tentative D call: TRBD2 (6 bases). The CDR3 coding sequence is TGTGCCAGCAGCTTAAGGCGGGGTCCCGCCGGAGAGACCCAGTACTTC. This translates into CASSLRRGPAGETQYF.